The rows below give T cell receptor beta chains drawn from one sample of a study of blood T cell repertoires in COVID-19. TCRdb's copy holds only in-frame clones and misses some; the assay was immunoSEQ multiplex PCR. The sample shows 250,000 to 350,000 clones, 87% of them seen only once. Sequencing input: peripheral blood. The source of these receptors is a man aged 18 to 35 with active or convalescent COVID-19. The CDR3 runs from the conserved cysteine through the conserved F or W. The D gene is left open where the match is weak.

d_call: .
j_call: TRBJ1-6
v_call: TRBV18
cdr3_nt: TGTGCCAGCTCACCAGTCCTACAGGGAAATTCACCCCTCCACTTT
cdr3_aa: CASSPVLQGNSPLHF

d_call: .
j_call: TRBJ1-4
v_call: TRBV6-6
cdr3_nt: TGTGCCAGCAGGTTCTCGGGTACAGGGTCCGAAAAACTGTTTTTT
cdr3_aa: CASRFSGTGSEKLFF

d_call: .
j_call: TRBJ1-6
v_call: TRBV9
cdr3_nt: TGTGCCAGCAGCGTAGAAGGGGCCACTAATTCACCCCTCCACTTT
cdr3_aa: CASSVEGATNSPLHF

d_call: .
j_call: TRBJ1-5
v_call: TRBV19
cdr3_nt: TGTGCCAGTAGTATAGTATCGGGATCTCAGCCCCAGCATTTT
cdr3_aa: CASSIVSGSQPQHF

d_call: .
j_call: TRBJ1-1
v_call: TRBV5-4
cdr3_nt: TGTGCCAGCAGCTTGATGCAGACTGAAGCTTTCTTT
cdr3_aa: CASSLMQTEAFF

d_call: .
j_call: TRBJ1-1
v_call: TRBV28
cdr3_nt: TGTGCCAGCAGTTTATACAGGGCTGGGGGAGCTTTCTTT
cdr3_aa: CASSLYRAGGAFF

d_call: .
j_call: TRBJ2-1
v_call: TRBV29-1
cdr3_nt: TGCAGCGTTTCGCCTCTATACAATGAGCAGTTCTTC
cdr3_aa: CSVSPLYNEQFF

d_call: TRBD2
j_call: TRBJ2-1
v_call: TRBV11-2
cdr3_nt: TGTGCCAGCAGACTTACGGGACTATACAATGAGCAGTTCTTC
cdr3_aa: CASRLTGLYNEQFF

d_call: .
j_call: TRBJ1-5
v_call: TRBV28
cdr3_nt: TGTGCCAGCAGCACGACATCAACACATCAGCCCCAGCATTTT
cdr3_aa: CASSTTSTHQPQHF

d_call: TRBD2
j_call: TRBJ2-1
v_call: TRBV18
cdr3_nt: TGTGCCAGCTCACCACCTCAAGCGGGAGCTTCGAACTACAATGAGCAGTTCTTC
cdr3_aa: CASSPPQAGASNYNEQFF